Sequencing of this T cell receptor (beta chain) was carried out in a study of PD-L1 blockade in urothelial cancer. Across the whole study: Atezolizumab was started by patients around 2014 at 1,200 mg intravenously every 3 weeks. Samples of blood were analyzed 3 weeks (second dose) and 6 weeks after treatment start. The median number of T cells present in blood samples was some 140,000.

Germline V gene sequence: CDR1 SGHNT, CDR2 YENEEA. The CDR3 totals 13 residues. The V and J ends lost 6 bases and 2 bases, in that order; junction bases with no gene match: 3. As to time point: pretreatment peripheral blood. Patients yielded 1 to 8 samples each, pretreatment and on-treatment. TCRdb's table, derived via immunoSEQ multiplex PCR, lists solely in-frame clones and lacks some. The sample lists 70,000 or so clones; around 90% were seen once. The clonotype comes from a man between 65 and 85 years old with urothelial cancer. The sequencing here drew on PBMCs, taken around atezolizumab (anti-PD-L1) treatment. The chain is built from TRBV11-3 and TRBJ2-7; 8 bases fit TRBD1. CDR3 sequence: CASSPQGAYEQYF. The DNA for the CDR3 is TGTGCCAGCAGTCCACAGGGGGCCTACGAGCAGTACTTC.